What follows describes a single T cell receptor (beta chain). The data were obtained in a study of blood T cell repertoires in COVID-19. Study information: Samples representing acute and convalescent COVID-19 were sourced from the United States, Italy and Spain. PBMCs, B-cell-depleted T cells, or T cells were the source of the cDNA or gDNA that made up the material.

Per the study methods: How many nucleated cells were present was estimated from reference gene primer amplification. Sequenced by immunoSEQ multiplex PCR; TCRdb stores in-frame clones only, minus some. V and J calls and clone size are as listed in that table; D and trimming were resolved from the DNA. The table records roughly 63,000 clones, 80% to 90% of them present only once. Sequencing was performed on peripheral blood. The clonotype comes from a man between 60 and 75 years old with acute or convalescent COVID-19.

Here the CDR3 DNA reads TGCGCCAGCAGCCGTCGGGGGGTCGTGATCACCGGGGAGCTGTTTTTT. Protein product: CASSRRGVVITGELFF. The chain carries TRBV23-1 and TRBJ2-2, with TRBD2 matching 7 bases. TRBV23-1 qualifies as an ORF whose function is uncertain. V lost 6 bases to trimming and J lost 4 bases; unmatched junction nucleotides: 11. The CDR3 is made up of 16 amino acids.